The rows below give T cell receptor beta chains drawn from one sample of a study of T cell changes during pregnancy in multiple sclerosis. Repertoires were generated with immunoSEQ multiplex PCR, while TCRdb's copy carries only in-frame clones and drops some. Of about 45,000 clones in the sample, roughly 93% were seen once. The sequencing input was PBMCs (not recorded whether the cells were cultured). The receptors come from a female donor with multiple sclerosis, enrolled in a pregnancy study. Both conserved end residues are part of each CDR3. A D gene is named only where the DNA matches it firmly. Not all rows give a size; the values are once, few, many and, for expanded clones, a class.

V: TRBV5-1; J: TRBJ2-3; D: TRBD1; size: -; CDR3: CASSFEGAGTDTQYF; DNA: TGCGCCAGCAGCTTTGAGGGGGCCGGCACAGATACGCAGTATTTT
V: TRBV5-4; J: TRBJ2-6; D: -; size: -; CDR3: CASSRPGTSVGVLTF; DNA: TGTGCCAGCAGCCGTCCCGGGACATCGGTCGGCGTCCTGACTTTC
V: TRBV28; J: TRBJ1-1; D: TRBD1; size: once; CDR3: CASSLLTGGKDEAFF; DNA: TGTGCCAGCAGTTTATTAACAGGGGGTAAAGATGAAGCTTTCTTT
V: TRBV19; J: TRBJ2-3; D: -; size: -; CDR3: CASSIPLGPQYF; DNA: TGTGCCAGTAGTATCCCCCTAGGTCCGCAGTATTTT
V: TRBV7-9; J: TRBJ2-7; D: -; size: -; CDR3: CASSRDGINYEQYF; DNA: TGTGCCAGCAGCCGCGACGGTATAAACTACGAGCAGTACTTC
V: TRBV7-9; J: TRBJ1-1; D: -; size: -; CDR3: CATSRWPEGTEAFF; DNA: TGTGCCACCTCGCGGTGGCCCGAGGGCACTGAAGCTTTCTTT
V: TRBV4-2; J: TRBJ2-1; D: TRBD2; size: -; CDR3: CASSHGSSGRSTYNEQFF; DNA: TGTGCCAGCAGCCATGGATCTAGCGGGAGAAGTACCTACAATGAGCAGTTCTTC
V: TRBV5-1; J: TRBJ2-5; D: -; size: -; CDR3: CASSLPREEETQYF; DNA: TGCGCCAGCAGCTTACCTCGGGAAGAAGAGACCCAGTACTTC
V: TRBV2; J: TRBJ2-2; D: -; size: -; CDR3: CASRTPLNTGELFF; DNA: TGTGCCAGCAGGACCCCCTTGAACACCGGGGAGCTGTTTTTT
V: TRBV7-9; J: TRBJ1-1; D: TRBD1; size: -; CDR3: CASSLAGGGAWNTEAFF; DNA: TGTGCCAGCAGCTTAGCGGGAGGGGGCGCATGGAACACTGAAGCTTTCTTT
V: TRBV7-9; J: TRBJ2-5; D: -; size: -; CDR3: CASSRDREETQYF; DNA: TGTGCCAGCAGCCGGGACCGTGAAGAGACCCAGTACTTC
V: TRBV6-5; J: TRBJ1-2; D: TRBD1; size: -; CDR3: CASRAAGGYGYTF; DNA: TGTGCCAGCAGGGCCGCAGGGGGCTATGGCTACACCTTC
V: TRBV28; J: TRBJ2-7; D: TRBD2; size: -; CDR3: CASSGDRLGLAGGRDEQYF; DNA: TGTGCCAGCAGCGGAGACAGGCTAGGGCTAGCGGGAGGGCGTGACGAGCAGTACTTC
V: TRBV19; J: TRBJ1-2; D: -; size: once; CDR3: CASSRSNYGYTF; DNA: TGTGCCAGTAGTAGATCTAACTATGGCTACACCTTC
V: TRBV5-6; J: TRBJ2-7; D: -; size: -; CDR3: CASSFVDEQYF; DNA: TGTGCCAGCAGCTTTGTCGACGAGCAGTACTTC
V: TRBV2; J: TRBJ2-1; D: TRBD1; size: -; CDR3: CASSDRGPPYYNEQFF; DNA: TGTGCCAGCAGTGACAGGGGGCCCCCCTACTACAATGAGCAGTTCTTC
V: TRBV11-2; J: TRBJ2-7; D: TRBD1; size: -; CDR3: CASLGQSSYEQYF; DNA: TGTGCCAGCCTGGGACAGAGCTCCTACGAGCAGTACTTC
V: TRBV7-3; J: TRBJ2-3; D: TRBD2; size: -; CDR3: CASSSSGVTDTQYF; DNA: TGTGCCAGCAGCTCTAGCGGCGTCACAGATACGCAGTATTTT
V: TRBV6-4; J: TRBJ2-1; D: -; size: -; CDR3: CASSVERYNEQFF; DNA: TGTGCCAGCAGTGTTGAACGCTACAATGAGCAGTTCTTC
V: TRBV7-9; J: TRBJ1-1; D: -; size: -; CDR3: CASSSGRNTEAFF; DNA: TGTGCCAGCAGCTCCGGACGGAACACTGAAGCTTTCTTT
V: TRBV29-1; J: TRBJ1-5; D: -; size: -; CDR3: CSGTTDSNQPQHF; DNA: TGCAGCGGAACGACTGATAGCAATCAGCCCCAGCATTTT
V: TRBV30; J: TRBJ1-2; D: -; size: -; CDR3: CAWSKGARYGYTF; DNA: TGTGCCTGGAGTAAAGGGGCGAGGTATGGCTACACCTTC
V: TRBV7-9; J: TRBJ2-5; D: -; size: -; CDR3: CASSSTTAPSEETQYF; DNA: TGTGCCAGCAGCTCAACGACAGCGCCCTCGGAGGAGACCCAGTACTTC
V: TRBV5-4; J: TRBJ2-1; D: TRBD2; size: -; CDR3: CASSLDPTSGRAGNEQFF; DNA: TGTGCCAGCAGCTTGGACCCGACTAGCGGGAGGGCAGGCAATGAGCAGTTCTTC
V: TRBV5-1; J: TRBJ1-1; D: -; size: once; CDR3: CASSLYSGGGGGTEAFF; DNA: TGCGCCAGCAGCTTGTATTCCGGGGGCGGAGGAGGCACTGAAGCTTTCTTT
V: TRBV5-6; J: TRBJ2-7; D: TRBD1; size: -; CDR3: CASSLGQGKLSYEQYF; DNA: TGTGCCAGCAGCTTAGGACAGGGAAAGCTCTCCTACGAGCAGTACTTC
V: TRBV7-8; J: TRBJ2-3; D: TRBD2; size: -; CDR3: CASSSQLAGVIDTQYF; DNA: TGTGCCAGCAGTTCCCAACTAGCGGGAGTAATAGATACGCAGTATTTT
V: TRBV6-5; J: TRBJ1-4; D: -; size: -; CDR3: CASSTAGAQEKLFF; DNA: TGTGCCAGCAGTACGGCAGGGGCGCAAGAAAAACTGTTTTTT
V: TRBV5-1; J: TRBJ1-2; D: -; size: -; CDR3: CASNRLPGLEDGYTF; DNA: TGCGCCAGCAATAGGCTTCCGGGGCTCGAGGATGGCTACACCTTC
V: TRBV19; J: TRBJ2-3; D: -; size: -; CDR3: CASSISPGHTDTQYF; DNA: TGTGCCAGTAGTATATCCCCGGGGCACACAGATACGCAGTATTTT
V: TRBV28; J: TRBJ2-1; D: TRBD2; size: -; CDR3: CASRKREGREEQFF; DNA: TGTGCCAGCAGAAAGCGGGAGGGCCGAGAGGAGCAGTTCTTC
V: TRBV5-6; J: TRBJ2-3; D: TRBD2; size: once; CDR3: CASRSMGREYF; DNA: TGTGCCAGCAGGTCGATGGGGAGGGAGTATTTT
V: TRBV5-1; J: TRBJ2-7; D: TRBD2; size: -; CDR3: CASSLAPASGIYEQYF; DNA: TGCGCCAGCAGCTTGGCCCCCGCTAGCGGGATCTACGAGCAGTACTTC
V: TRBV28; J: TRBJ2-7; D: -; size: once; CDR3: CASSSSSDEQYF; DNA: TGTGCCAGCAGTTCAAGCTCGGACGAGCAGTACTTC
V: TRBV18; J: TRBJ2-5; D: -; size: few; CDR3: CASSPFIPPGRDALSQETQYF; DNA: TGTGCCAGCTCACCGTTCATTCCCCCGGGGCGGGATGCCTTGTCACAAGAGACCCAGTACTTC
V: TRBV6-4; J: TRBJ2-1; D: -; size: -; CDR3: CASRVGSNEQFF; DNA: TGTGCCAGCAGGGTAGGTAGCAATGAGCAGTTCTTC
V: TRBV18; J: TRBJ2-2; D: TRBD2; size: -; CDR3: CASSPRASGNTGELFF; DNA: TGTGCCAGCTCACCCCGGGCTAGCGGGAACACCGGGGAGCTGTTTTTT
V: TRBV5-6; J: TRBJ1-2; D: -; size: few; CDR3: CASSLAGNYGYTF; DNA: TGTGCCAGCAGCTTGGCCGGAAACTATGGCTACACCTTC
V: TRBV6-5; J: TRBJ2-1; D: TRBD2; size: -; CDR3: CASRETSAHNEQFF; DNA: TGTGCCAGCAGGGAGACTAGCGCTCACAATGAGCAGTTCTTC
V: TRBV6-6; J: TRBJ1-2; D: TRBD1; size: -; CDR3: CASSTGTVLFQRGYTF; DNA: TGTGCCAGCAGCACCGGGACAGTCTTATTTCAACGTGGCTACACCTTC
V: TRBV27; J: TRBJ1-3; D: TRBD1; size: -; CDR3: CASSRKGTGGNTIYF; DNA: TGTGCCAGCAGCCGAAAGGGGACAGGAGGAAACACCATATATTTT
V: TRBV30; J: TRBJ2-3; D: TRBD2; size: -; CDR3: CAWSTGASGITDTQYF; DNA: TGTGCCTGGAGTACCGGGGCTAGCGGAATCACAGATACGCAGTATTTT
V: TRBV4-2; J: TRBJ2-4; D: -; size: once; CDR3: CASSLREGGPLAKNIQYF; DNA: TGTGCCAGCAGCCTACGCGAAGGGGGACCCCTAGCCAAAAACATTCAGTACTTC
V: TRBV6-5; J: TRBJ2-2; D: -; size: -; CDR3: CASSSGASNVGELFF; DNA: TGTGCCAGCAGTTCCGGGGCCTCCAACGTGGGGGAGCTGTTTTTT
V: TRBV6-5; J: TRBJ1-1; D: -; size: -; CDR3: CASSYNIGGNTEAFF; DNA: TGTGCCAGCAGTTACAATATCGGGGGGAACACTGAAGCTTTCTTT
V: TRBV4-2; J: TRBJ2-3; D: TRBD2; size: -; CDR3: CASSPGLAGRTDTQYF; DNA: TGTGCCAGCAGCCCTGGACTAGCGGGTCGCACAGATACGCAGTATTTT
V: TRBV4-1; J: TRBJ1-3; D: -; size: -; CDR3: CASSQEAGALHTIYF; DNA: TGCGCCAGCAGCCAAGAAGCTGGGGCCCTCCACACCATATATTTT
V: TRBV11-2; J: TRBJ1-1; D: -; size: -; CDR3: CASSLVPRWTEAFF; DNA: TGTGCCAGCAGCTTAGTCCCCCGTTGGACTGAAGCTTTCTTT
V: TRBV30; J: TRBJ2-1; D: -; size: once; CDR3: CAGIWKRNEQFF; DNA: TGTGCCGGGATCTGGAAGCGTAATGAGCAGTTCTTC
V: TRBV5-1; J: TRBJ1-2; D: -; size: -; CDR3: CASSLRDPRGGYTF; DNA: TGCGCCAGCAGCTTGCGGGACCCCCGAGGGGGCTACACCTTC
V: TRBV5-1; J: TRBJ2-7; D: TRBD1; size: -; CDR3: CASSWGQGSYEQYF; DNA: TGCGCCAGCAGCTGGGGACAGGGCTCCTACGAGCAGTACTTC